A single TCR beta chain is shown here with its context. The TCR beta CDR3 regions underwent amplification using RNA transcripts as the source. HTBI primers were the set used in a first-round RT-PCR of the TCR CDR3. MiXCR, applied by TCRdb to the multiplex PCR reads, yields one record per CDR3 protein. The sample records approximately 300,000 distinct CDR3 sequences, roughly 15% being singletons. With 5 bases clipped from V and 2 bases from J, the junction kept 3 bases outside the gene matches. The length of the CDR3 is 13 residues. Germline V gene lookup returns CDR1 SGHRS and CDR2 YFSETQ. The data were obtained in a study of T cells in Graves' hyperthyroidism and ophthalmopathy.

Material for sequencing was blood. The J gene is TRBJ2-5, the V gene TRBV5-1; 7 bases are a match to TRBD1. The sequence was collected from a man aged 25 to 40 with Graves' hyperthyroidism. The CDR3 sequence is CASRGTAQETQYF. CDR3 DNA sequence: TGCGCCAGCAGGGGGACAGCTCAAGAGACCCAGTACTTC. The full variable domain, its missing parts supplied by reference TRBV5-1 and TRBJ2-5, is KAGVTQTPRYLIKTRGQQVTLSCSPISGHRSVSWYQQTPGQGLQFLFEYFSETQRNKGNFPGRFSGRQFSNSRSEMNVSTLELGDSALYLCASRGTAQETQYFGPGTRLLVL.